This TCR beta chain was obtained from a study of T cell repertoires in cytomegalovirus infection. Looking at the study overall: The authors relied on CMV epitopes, both recently identified HLA-C-restricted and well-studied HLA-B-restricted. Indications of both CMV infection and matching HLA type were provided by public TCR beta signatures. Findings of the study overall: There were HLA-C-restricted CMV-specific TCR beta clonotypes dominating the ex vivo response. The cumulative frequency of public TCR beta families identified carriers of CMV plus the relevant HLA.

CDR1 SGHTA and CDR2 FQGNSA come from the germline V gene. Deletions cut 2 bases from V and 0 bases from J, with 14 bases between. This CDR3 contains 16 residues. This clonotype was detected ten times or more. The antigen is unknown. TCRdb re-called the reads with MiXCR, one entry per CDR3 protein. The sample yields about 350,000 distinct CDR3 sequences, about 35% seen once. The starting material was cultured PBMCs, obtained from culture after CMV antigen stimulation. The clonotype originates from a human donor in good health (CMV status not recorded). Some clones in this sample may be carry-over from other donors' samples. This rearrangement joins TRBV7-2 to TRBJ2-7; D gene uncertain. For the CDR3, the DNA is TGTGCCAGCAGCTTAAGGAAACAGCCGAGCTCCTACGAGCAGTACTTC. The encoded protein is CASSLRKQPSSYEQYF.